The 11 T cell receptor beta chains reported below all come from one sample, sequenced in a study of PD-L1 blockade in urothelial cancer. Using immunoSEQ multiplex PCR, the repertoire was profiled, and TCRdb retains in-frame clones only, with some absent. The sample includes approximately 34,000 clones, 84% of them seen just once. This sample comprised PBMCs, obtained around atezolizumab (anti-PD-L1) treatment. These receptors originate from a man between 60 and 75 years old with urothelial cancer.

V is TRBV18 and J is TRBJ1-2; 8 bases align to TRBD1. Looked up from germline, CDR1 is KGHSH and CDR2 is LQKENI. V was pared by 5 bases and J by 2 bases, with 10 bases of the junction left unmatched. The CDR3 runs 16 residues. Written as DNA, the CDR3 is TGTGCCAGCTCAACGGGACAGGTGGTAGGGAACTATGGCTACACCTTC. It encodes CASSTGQVVGNYGYTF.

The chain recombines TRBV9 with TRBJ1-5; 9 bases fit TRBD1. This CDR3 spans 14 amino acids. The germline V gene has CDR1 SGDLS and CDR2 YYNGEE. The V segment lost 2 bases and the J segment 6 bases; nucleotides outside the gene matches: 3. The CDR3 region has the DNA TGTGCCAGCAGCGTTACAGGGGGCGGTCAGCCCCAGCATTTT. Encoded protein: CASSVTGGGQPQHF.

This clone was observed a single time. The rearrangement uses TRBV27 and TRBJ2-7; D is uncertain. V was pared by 7 bases and J by 2 bases, with 27 bases between. The CDR3 contains 18 residues. Germline assignment: CDR1 MNHEY and CDR2 SMNVEV (reference sequence). This chain's CDR3 is CASNHPPRLVFCTYEQYF. The CDR3 DNA reads TGTGCCAGCAATCATCCCCCCCGACTTGTTTTTTGCACCTACGAGCAGTACTTC.

This chain links TRBV14 with TRBJ2-7; TRBD1 is a possible D gene (5 bases). This CDR3 is 13 amino acids long. Trimming shortened V by 7 bases and J by 4 bases, and 14 bases separated the two germline ends. CDR1 is SGHDN, CDR2 FVKESK, per germline. The CDR3: CASMPGNGYEQYF. Written as DNA, the CDR3 is TGTGCCAGCATGCCAGGGAACGGTTACGAGCAGTACTTC.

The rearrangement uses TRBV19 and TRBJ2-1; possible D gene TRBD2, 6 bases. The CDR3 is 15 residues long. Germline CDR1 is LNHDA and CDR2 is SQIVND (reference sequence). V gave up 1 base and J gave up 0 bases, with 7 bases separating them. Here the CDR3 reads CASSIVAVSYNEQFF. DNA for the CDR3: TGTGCCAGTAGTATAGTAGCGGTCTCCTACAATGAGCAGTTCTTC.

This clone appeared a few times. The J gene is TRBJ2-5, the V gene TRBV2; D remains unclear. Per the germline V gene, CDR1 is SNHLY and CDR2 is FYNNEI. This CDR3 spans 11 amino acids. V was cut by 6 bases and J by 5 bases, with 7 bases left in between. CDR3 sequence (DNA): TGTGCCAGCAGGCGCGAGGAGACCCAGTACTTC. This encodes CASRREETQYF.

The chain has TRBV9 and TRBJ2-2; maybe TRBD1 (6 bases). V gave up 9 bases and J gave up 3 bases, with 15 bases separating them. The germline V gene has CDR1 SGDLS and CDR2 YYNGEE. This CDR3 contains 14 residues. This CDR3 reads CATKRTADTGELFF. In DNA form, the CDR3 reads TGTGCCACCAAGCGGACAGCTGACACCGGGGAGCTGTTTTTT.

The chain joins TRBV2 to TRBJ2-5; 7 bases are a match to TRBD2. CDR3 size: 13 residues. V was pared by 8 bases and J by 1 base, with 4 bases of the junction left unmatched. The V gene's germline CDR1 is SNHLY and CDR2 FYNNEI. In DNA, the CDR3 is TGTGCCAGCGGGGGGGGACCCCAAGAGACCCAGTACTTC. This sequence encodes CASGGGPQETQYF. Using reference TRBV2 and TRBJ2-5 for the parts outside the CDR3, the full variable domain is EPEVTQTPSHQVTQMGQEVILRCVPISNHLYFYWYRQILGQKVEFLVSFYNNEISEKSEIFDDQFSVERPDGSNFTLKIRSTKLEDSAMYFCASGGGPQETQYFGPGTRLLVL.

This chain joins TRBV10-1 and TRBJ1-2; maybe TRBD1 (6 bases). This CDR3 is built from 15 residues. The V end was cut by 8 bases, the J end by 1 base, with 17 bases between. Germline CDR1 WNHNN, CDR2 SYGVQD (reference sequence). CDR3 sequence reads: CASLPDRECNYGYTF. The DNA of the CDR3 is TGCGCCAGCCTACCGGACAGAGAATGTAACTATGGCTACACCTTC.

This clone came up once. The V call is TRBV11-1, the J call TRBJ2-2; perhaps TRBD1 as D (6 bases). The CDR3 length is 18 residues. Germline CDR1 reads SGHAT; CDR2 reads FQDESV (reference sequence). Trimming shortened V by 5 bases and J by 0 bases, and 19 bases separated the two germline ends. The DNA of the CDR3 is TGTGCCAGCAGCCTGGACAGTTGGGGCCATTCGAACACCGGGGAGCTGTTTTTT. Its protein product is CASSLDSWGHSNTGELFF.

In its sample, this clone was seen a few times. This sequence joins TRBV5-4 and TRBJ1-1; tentative D call: TRBD1 (6 bases). Trimming stripped 0 bases from V and 7 bases from J, with 16 bases between. CDR1 is SGHNT, CDR2 YYREEE, per germline (reference sequence). The CDR3 contains 15 residues. The CDR3 loop is CASSLGWGRLNEAFF. Written as DNA, the CDR3 is TGTGCCAGCAGCTTGGGCTGGGGGCGGTTGAATGAAGCTTTCTTT.